This TCR beta chain is from a study of cytomegalovirus exposure and HLA in healthy donors. This clone was seen just once. The primer mix had 60 Vbeta and 13 Jbeta primers. Sequencing used immunoSEQ multiplex PCR; TCRdb keeps in-frame clones, though not all of them. The sample carries roughly 100,000 clones, around 84% recorded once. Germline CDR1 reads LNHDA; CDR2 reads SQIVND (reference sequence). J was trimmed by 1 base and V by 7 bases; bases with no gene match: 10. The CDR3 totals 16 residues. The V gene is TRBV19, the J gene TRBJ2-3; 8 bases map to TRBD1. The clonotype originates from a man between 25 and 39 years old in good health and CMV-seronegative. The sample comprised PBMCs. The CDR3 DNA reads TGTGCCAGTATTGAAGGACAGGGCCTTGGCACAGATACGCAGTATTTT. It translates to CASIEGQGLGTDTQYF.